The source of this T cell receptor beta chain is a study of control samples from healthy donors and cancer patients. Assay: immunoSEQ multiplex PCR; the TCRdb copy retains only in-frame clones and omits some. The sample consists of around 190,000 clones, almost 90% of them appearing once. The sequenced material came from blood. This receptor was taken from a woman in her fifties or sixties in good health.

CDR3 coding DNA: TGTGCCAGCAGCCAGAGCAATCAGCCCCAGCATTTT. Residues: CASSQSNQPQHF. V usage is TRBV7-2 and J usage is TRBJ1-5, with no clear D. Germline V gene data show CDR1 as SGHTA and CDR2 as FQGNSA. Trimming removed 5 bases from V and 1 base from J, with 3 bases in between. This CDR3 region has 12 residues.